This TCR beta chain derives from a study of OX40 agonist ivuxolimab in advanced cancers. Study details: Patients were treated with ivuxolimab, an agonistic anti-OX40 (CD134) antibody.

This CDR3 comprises 16 residues. In germline, CDR1 is SGHAT, CDR2 FQNNGV. The V end was cut by 2 bases, the J end by 5 bases, with 17 bases between. Produced via immunoSEQ multiplex PCR; TCRdb's table is partial and in-frame only. Among nearly 90,000 clones listed, 87% were seen once. Here the sequenced sample was CD4+ or CD8+ T cells sorted from blood, taken in a trial of the OX40 agonist ivuxolimab. The TCR originated in an adult with an advanced solid tumor such as melanoma, head and neck, liver or kidney cancer. This rearrangement joins TRBV11-2 to TRBJ2-3; maybe TRBD1 (6 bases). The CDR3 DNA follows: TGTGCCAGCAGCTTACGGTTGCCGGGACAAGGAGATACGCAGTATTTT. Its protein is CASSLRLPGQGDTQYF.